The sequence of this T cell receptor (beta chain) was determined in a study of T-cell reconstitution after alpha-beta-depleted transplantation in children. Study-wide points: Newly generated T cells supplied most T-cell counts and diversity one year post-transplant. Some patients' high day-60 TCRbeta diversity was traced to surviving recipient T cells and thymic progenitors.

A TCRbeta library incorporating unique molecular identifiers was prepared. In TCRdb, the PCR reads were re-called with MiXCR into one record per CDR3 protein. The table has 200,000 to 250,000 distinct CDR3 sequences, roughly 8.3% seen once. This clonotype came up a few times. Its antigen is still unknown. Trimming at V came to 1 base and at J to 7 bases, leaving 11 bases not matched to a gene. CDR3 length: 17 residues. Looked up from germline, CDR1 is SGHVS and CDR2 is FQNEAQ. This receptor was identified in a male patient between 2 and 10 years old who had a stem cell transplant for acute myeloid leukemia, so the T cells may come from the graft donor. V gene TRBV7-8 combines with J gene TRBJ2-1, with TRBD2 matching over 9 bases. Sequenced material: PBMCs, mostly from graft donor cells, taken 360 days after TCRalphabeta/CD19-depleted stem cell transplant. The CDR3 is CASSLEIPGLAKNEQFF. For the CDR3, the DNA is TGTGCCAGCAGCTTAGAGATACCGGGACTAGCAAAAAATGAGCAGTTCTTC.